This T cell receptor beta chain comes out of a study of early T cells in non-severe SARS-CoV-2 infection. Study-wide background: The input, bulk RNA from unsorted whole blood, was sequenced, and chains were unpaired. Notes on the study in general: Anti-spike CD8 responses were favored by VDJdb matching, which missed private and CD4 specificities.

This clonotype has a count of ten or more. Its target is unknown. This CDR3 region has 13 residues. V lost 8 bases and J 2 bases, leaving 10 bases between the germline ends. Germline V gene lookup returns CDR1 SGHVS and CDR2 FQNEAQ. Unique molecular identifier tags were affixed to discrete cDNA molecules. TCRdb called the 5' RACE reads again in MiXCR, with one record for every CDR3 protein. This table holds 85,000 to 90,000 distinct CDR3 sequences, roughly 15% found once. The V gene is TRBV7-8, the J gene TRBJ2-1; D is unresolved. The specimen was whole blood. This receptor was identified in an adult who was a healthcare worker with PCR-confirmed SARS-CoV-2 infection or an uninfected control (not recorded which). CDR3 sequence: CASVSRTYNEQFF. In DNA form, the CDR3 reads TGTGCCAGCGTCTCTAGAACCTACAATGAGCAGTTCTTC.